Listed here are 12 T cell receptor beta chains from one sample, sequenced in a study of T cell repertoires in cytomegalovirus infection. One entry per CDR3 protein, called by TCRdb with MiXCR from the reads. This sample has under 300,000 distinct CDR3 sequences, with 22% found just once. No antigen has been identified for these receptors. This specimen was cultured PBMCs, taken from culture after CMV antigen stimulation. The receptors here all came from a human donor in good health (CMV status not recorded). Some clones in this sample may be carry-over from other donors' samples.

This clonotype occurred many times. This sequence joins TRBV19 and TRBJ1-2; D is unresolved. The V end was cut by 6 bases, the J end by 2 bases, with 16 bases between. This CDR3 comprises 15 residues. Germline-derived CDR1 and CDR2 are LNHDA and SQIVND (reference sequence). The CDR3 protein is CASRYGSGPNYGYTF. The CDR3 DNA sequence: TGTGCCAGTAGGTATGGCTCCGGGCCAAACTATGGCTACACCTTC.

This chain links TRBV12-3 or TRBV12-4 with TRBJ2-1, with D perhaps matching TRBD1 (7 bases). The V gene lost 2 bases and the J gene lost 12 bases, with 11 bases spanning the gap. There are 12 residues in the CDR3. The CDR3 sequence: CASSLFRGAQFF. The CDR3 DNA is TGTGCCAGCAGTTTATTCAGGGGGGCGCAGTTCTTC.

This clonotype appeared a few times. This CDR3 is CSVDYINQPQHF. The DNA of the CDR3 is TGCAGCGTTGATTATATCAATCAGCCCCAGCATTTT. The J gene is TRBJ1-5, the V gene TRBV29-1; D is ambiguous. V shed 3 bases and J shed 3 bases, with 6 bases lying between them. From germline, CDR1 is SQVTM and CDR2 ANQGSEA. The CDR3 has 12 amino acids.

V is TRBV12-3 or TRBV12-4 and J is TRBJ2-1, with 8 bases aligning to TRBD1. The CDR3 runs to 13 residues. V shed 5 bases and J 7 bases; nucleotides not matched to a gene: 4. The CDR3 bases are TGTGCCAGCAGTGCCCGGACAGGGAATGAGCAGTTCTTC. Residues: CASSARTGNEQFF.

The chain has TRBV24-1 and TRBJ2-5, with a possible D match to TRBD2 (6 bases). The length of the CDR3 is 14 residues. CDR1 and CDR2 (germline): KGHDR, SFDVKD. V lost 3 bases to trimming and J lost 3 bases, with 10 bases between them. The CDR3 here is CATSDPGLEETQYF. CDR3 coding DNA: TGTGCCACCAGTGATCCGGGACTTGAAGAGACCCAGTACTTC.

This clonotype was counted between two and nine times. The CDR3 DNA reads TGTGCCAGCAGCTTAGCGGGGGGTGCGGACTACGAGCAGTACTTC. Amino acids: CASSLAGGADYEQYF. J is TRBJ2-7 and V is TRBV7-2, with D tentatively TRBD2 (6 bases). Germline CDR1 reads SGHTA; CDR2 reads FQGNSA. V was cut by 0 bases and J by 3 bases, with 12 bases left in between. The CDR3 has 15 amino acids.

The table lists this clonotype with many counts. DNA of the CDR3: TGTGCCAGCAGCTTAGTGACCGTCAGCAATCAGCCCCAGCATTTT. This encodes CASSLVTVSNQPQHF. The chain combines TRBV7-2 with TRBJ1-5, with D hard to call. The CDR3 totals 15 residues. Per the germline V gene, CDR1 is SGHTA and CDR2 is FQGNSA. V lost 1 base and J 1 base, leaving 8 bases between the germline ends.

This clonotype has a count of ten or more. This rearrangement joins TRBV7-2 to TRBJ2-5; 7 bases match TRBD1. After removal of 5 bases from V and 4 bases from J, the junction contained 4 bases not matched to a gene. The length of the CDR3 is 13 residues. The V gene's germline CDR1 is SGHTA and CDR2 FQGNSA. CDR3: CASSTGAGETQYF. The CDR3 DNA reads TGTGCCAGCAGCACAGGGGCGGGAGAGACCCAGTACTTC.

The CDR3 loop reads CASSPTGTSGGSYEQYF. CDR3 DNA: TGTGCCAGCAGCCCAACTGGGACTAGCGGGGGCTCCTACGAGCAGTACTTC. The V gene is TRBV7-3, the J gene TRBJ2-7; 14 bases align to TRBD2. Trimming removed 5 bases from V and 0 bases from J; junction bases left unmatched: 6. Per the germline V gene, CDR1 is SGHTA and CDR2 is FQGTGA. CDR3 length: 17 residues.

This clonotype occurred a few times. The chain combines TRBV5-6 with TRBJ2-3; D remains ambiguous. Germline CDR1 SGHDT, CDR2 YYEEEE. The V and J ends lost 0 bases and 0 bases respectively, with 14 bases between them. The CDR3 loop spans 17 amino acids. The DNA of the CDR3 is TGTGCCAGCAGCTTGGGTCCTTCTGGAGCTAGCACAGATACGCAGTATTTT. Translated, it gives CASSLGPSGASTDTQYF.

Ten or more counts support this clonotype. V gene TRBV6-1 combines with J gene TRBJ2-3, with TRBD2 matching over 7 bases. Germline loops: CDR1 MNHNS, CDR2 SASEGT. The CDR3 is made up of 16 amino acids. V gave up 5 bases and J gave up 6 bases; unmatched junction bases: 14. The CDR3 nucleotides read TGTGCCAGCAGTTCCTACGGGAGGCCCACTCCCGATACGCAGTATTTT. Its translation: CASSSYGRPTPDTQYF.

The rearrangement joins TRBV7-3 to TRBJ1-2, with TRBD1 matching 9 bases. The CDR3 is 16 amino acids. V gave up 3 bases and J gave up 2 bases; unmatched junction bases: 7. The V gene's germline CDR1 is SGHTA and CDR2 FQGTGA. The CDR3 DNA follows: TGTGCCAGCAGCTTCCCTAGACAGGGGGAAAACTATGGCTACACCTTC. It codes for CASSFPRQGENYGYTF.